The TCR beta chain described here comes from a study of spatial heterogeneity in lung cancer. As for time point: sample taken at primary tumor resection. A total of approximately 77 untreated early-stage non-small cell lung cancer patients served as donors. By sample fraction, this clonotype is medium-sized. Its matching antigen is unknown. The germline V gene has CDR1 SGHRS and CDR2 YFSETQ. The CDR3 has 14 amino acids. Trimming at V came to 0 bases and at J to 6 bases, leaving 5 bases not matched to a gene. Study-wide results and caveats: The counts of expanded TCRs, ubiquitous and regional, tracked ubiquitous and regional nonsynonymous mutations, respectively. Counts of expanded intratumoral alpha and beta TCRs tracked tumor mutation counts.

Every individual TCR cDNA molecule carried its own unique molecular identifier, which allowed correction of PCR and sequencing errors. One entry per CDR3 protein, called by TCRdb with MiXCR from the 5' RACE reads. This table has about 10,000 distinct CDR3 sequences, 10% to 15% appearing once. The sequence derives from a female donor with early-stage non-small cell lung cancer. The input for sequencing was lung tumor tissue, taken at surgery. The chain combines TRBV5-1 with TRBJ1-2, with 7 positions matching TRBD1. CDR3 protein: CASSLVTGAHGYTF. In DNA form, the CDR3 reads TGCGCCAGCAGCTTGGTCACAGGGGCCCATGGCTACACCTTC. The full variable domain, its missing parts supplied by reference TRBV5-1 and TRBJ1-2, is KAGVTQTPRYLIKTRGQQVTLSCSPISGHRSVSWYQQTPGQGLQFLFEYFSETQRNKGNFPGRFSGRQFSNSRSEMNVSTLELGDSALYLCASSLVTGAHGYTFGSGTRLTVV.